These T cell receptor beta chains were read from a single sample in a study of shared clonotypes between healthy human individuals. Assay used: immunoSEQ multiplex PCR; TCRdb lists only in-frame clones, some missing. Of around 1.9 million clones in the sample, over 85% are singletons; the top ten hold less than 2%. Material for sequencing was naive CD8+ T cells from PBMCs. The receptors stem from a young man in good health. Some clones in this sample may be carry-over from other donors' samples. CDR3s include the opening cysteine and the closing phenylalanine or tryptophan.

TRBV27	CASSPEFF
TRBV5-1	CASSPWDRSNTGELFF
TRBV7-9	CASSLAGTSIRF
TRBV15	CATSRNRAGSNQPQHF
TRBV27	CASSLQGGISYEQYF
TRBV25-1	CASSEWGRDYNEQFF
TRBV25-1	CASSASGSTDTQYF
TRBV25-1	CAGSRAVSSYEQYF
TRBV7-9	CASSSTQGQFF
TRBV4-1	CASSQGRTGDEQFF
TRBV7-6	CASSLNSRAYEQYF
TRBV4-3	CASSQDYESGGAQYF
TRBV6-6	CASSYTGAYEQYF
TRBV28	CASSPGQVYGPQHF
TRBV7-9	CASSLGAGLRISGNTIYF
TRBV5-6	CASSGRDRGRNSDGETQYF
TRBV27	CASSLGNDREGGLRTGELFF
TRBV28	CASRGGWLPESYEQYF
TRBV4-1	CASSQERSDRTNEKLFF
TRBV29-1	CSVGDRGKFF
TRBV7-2	CASSVGTDGSEQFF
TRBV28	CASKGQGLNSNQPQHF